The 23 T cell receptor beta chains presented below share a single source sample, sequenced in a study of T cells after yellow fever vaccination. TCRdb reprocessed the 5' RACE reads via MiXCR and lists one record per CDR3 protein. The profile shows 500,000 to 650,000 distinct CDR3 sequences, approximately 13% of them singletons. The starting material was PBMCs, obtained on the day of the yellow fever booster vaccination. The receptor source for this set is a man younger than 40 who received the YFV17D yellow fever vaccine.

There are many counts of this clonotype. CDR3 amino acids: CATQGGGEQFF. CDR3 nucleotides: TGTGCCACCCAAGGGGGGGGTGAGCAGTTCTTC. The rearrangement links TRBV10-3 to TRBJ2-1; a possible D gene is TRBD2 (7 bases). The CDR3 runs 11 residues. Trimming stripped 10 bases from V and 9 bases from J, with 13 bases between. Germline V gene data show CDR1 as ENHRY and CDR2 as SYGVKD.

This rearrangement joins TRBV20-1 to TRBJ1-1, with D possibly TRBD1 on 5 matching bases. The CDR3 spans 16 residues. Per germline, CDR1 DFQATT and CDR2 SNEGSKA (reference sequence). Trimming pared 0 bases from V and 1 base from J, leaving 15 bases between. The CDR3 loop reads CSARDWDEGGNTEAFF. The CDR3 region has the DNA TGCAGTGCTAGAGATTGGGACGAGGGAGGGAACACTGAAGCTTTCTTT.

This clonotype appeared a few times. V usage is TRBV29-1 and J usage is TRBJ2-3, with a weak D call TRBD1 (6 bases). V was trimmed by 7 bases and J by 5 bases, leaving 10 bases between them. The CDR3 is made up of 11 amino acids. Germline V lookup: CDR1 SQVTM, CDR2 ANQGSEA. This chain's CDR3 is CSGQQGDTQYF. DNA for the CDR3: TGCAGCGGACAACAGGGAGATACGCAGTATTTT.

This clonotype was seen a handful of times. V is TRBV10-3 and J is TRBJ2-7; D tentatively fits TRBD1 or TRBD2 (5 bases each). Germline V gene lookup returns CDR1 ENHRY and CDR2 SYGVKD. V was clipped by 2 bases and J by 7 bases, with 12 bases between them. CDR3 length equals 13 residues. Here the CDR3 DNA reads TGTGCCATCAGTGAGGGACACCGCGGGGAGCAGTACTTC. Its protein product is CAISEGHRGEQYF.

The chain uses TRBV7-2 and TRBJ2-6; D is unclear. The CDR3 runs 14 residues. Deletions cut 4 bases from V and 2 bases from J, with 6 bases between. The germline CDR1 and CDR2 sequences are SGHTA and FQGNSA. This CDR3 is CASSSHPGANVLTF. The CDR3 region has the DNA TGTGCCAGCAGCTCCCACCCTGGGGCCAACGTCCTGACTTTC.

This clonotype was detected a few times. Relative to the germline gene, one junction end is altered; a read error may explain this. This chain links TRBV5-1 with TRBJ1-5; TRBD1 agrees at 8 bases. Germline CDR1 SGHRS, CDR2 YFSETQ. This CDR3 contains 14 residues. CDR3: CASSLDRADQPQHF. CDR3 coding DNA: TGCGCCAGCAGTTTGGACAGGGCGGATCAGCCCCAGCATTTT.

The chain is built from TRBV7-2 and TRBJ2-7; 9 nucleotides match TRBD1. The V gene end was trimmed by 4 bases and the J gene end by 6 bases; junction bases not matched to a gene: 4. Germline V CDR1 and CDR2: SGHTA, FQGNSA. CDR3 length equals 13 residues. Here the CDR3 reads CASSWGQGLEQYF. CDR3 nucleotide sequence: TGTGCCAGCAGCTGGGGACAGGGACTCGAGCAGTACTTC.

The V and J genes are TRBV6-2 or TRBV6-3 and TRBJ2-3; no firm D call. CDR1 and CDR2 from the germline V gene are MNHEY and SVGEGT. V was shortened by 5 bases and J by 0 bases, with 9 bases between the two germline ends. The CDR3 covers 14 residues. The CDR3 protein is CASSHGLSTDTQYF. The CDR3 DNA reads TGTGCCAGCAGTCACGGGCTAAGCACAGATACGCAGTATTTT.

This clonotype was counted only a few times. This chain connects TRBV4-2 to TRBJ2-5, with TRBD2 as a possible D gene (5 bases). The germline CDR1 and CDR2 sequences are LGHNA and YNFKEQ. The V gene lost 2 bases and the J gene lost 0 bases, with 7 bases spanning the gap. The CDR3 runs to 14 residues. CDR3 in DNA: TGTGCCAGCAGCCAACCCGGGGACCAAGAGACCCAGTACTTC. Protein sequence: CASSQPGDQETQYF.

This chain connects TRBV7-2 to TRBJ2-5; D unresolved. The CDR3 has 13 residues. V dropped 5 bases and J dropped 3 bases, with 10 bases sitting between them. Germline V gene lookup returns CDR1 SGHTA and CDR2 FQGNSA. The CDR3 is CASSPQPEETQYF. CDR3 sequence (DNA): TGTGCCAGCAGCCCCCAACCAGAAGAGACCCAGTACTTC.

This clonotype was observed a single time. V is TRBV20-1 and J is TRBJ2-6, with D possibly called TRBD1 or TRBD2 (6 bases each). This CDR3 is built from 15 residues. V lost 4 bases and J lost 0, with 10 bases in between. The germline gives CDR1 DFQATT, CDR2 SNEGSKA (reference sequence). In DNA, the CDR3 is TGCAGTGCTAAAGGGGGGAGCTCTGGGGCCAACGTCCTGACTTTC. This gives the protein CSAKGGSSGANVLTF.

This clonotype was counted at least ten times. The chain combines TRBV29-1 with TRBJ2-1, with 10 bases aligning to TRBD2. From germline, CDR1 is SQVTM and CDR2 ANQGSEA. The J segment lost 7 bases and the V segment lost 8 bases, leaving 2 bases of the junction unmatched. There are 11 residues in the CDR3. Here the CDR3 reads CSSGRVNEQFF. As DNA, the CDR3 is TGCAGCAGCGGGAGGGTAAATGAGCAGTTCTTC.

This clonotype was seen more than once but under ten times. The chain employs TRBV20-1 and TRBJ2-3; the match to TRBD2 covers 11 bases. The CDR3 sequence is 15 residues long. After removal of 6 bases from V and 2 bases from J, the junction contained 7 bases not matched to a gene. Germline CDR1 DFQATT, CDR2 SNEGSKA (reference sequence). The DNA for the CDR3 is TGCAGTGCCTATACTAGCGGGGGATACACAGATACGCAGTATTTT. As protein: CSAYTSGGYTDTQYF.

The J gene is TRBJ2-7, the V gene TRBV19; TRBD1 agrees at 8 bases. V lost 7 bases and J lost 0; bases outside the gene matches: 8. Germline CDR1 reads LNHDA; CDR2 reads SQIVND (reference sequence). The CDR3 has 15 residues. The CDR3 sequence: CASTRGQGSSYEQYF. CDR3 in DNA: TGTGCCAGTACCAGAGGACAGGGTTCCTCCTACGAGCAGTACTTC.

The chain has TRBV28 and TRBJ2-3, with D uncertain. Germline V gene sequence: CDR1 MDHEN, CDR2 SYDVKM. This CDR3 comprises 15 residues. V dropped 4 bases and J dropped 3 bases, with 14 bases sitting between them. This CDR3 is CASSSYGIRTDTQYF. In DNA form, the CDR3 reads TGTGCCAGCAGTTCCTATGGGATCCGGACAGATACGCAGTATTTT.

The chain has TRBV6-5 and TRBJ1-2; a weak D match, TRBD1 (5 bases). Germline V gene sequence: CDR1 MNHEY, CDR2 SVGAGI. The CDR3 covers 12 residues. Trimming pared 5 bases from V and 7 bases from J, leaving 11 bases between. In DNA form, the CDR3 reads TGTGCCAGCAGTCCCCGGGGGGTTGGCTACACCTTC. Translating gives CASSPRGVGYTF.

The gene calls are TRBV11-1 and TRBJ2-5; the match to TRBD2 covers 9 bases. This CDR3 has 20 residues. Trimming cost V 0 bases and J 5 bases; bases outside gene matches: 19. Germline CDR1 is SGHAT and CDR2 is FQDESV (reference sequence). In DNA form, the CDR3 reads TGTGCCAGCAGCTTAGCCCTCTCCGGACTAGCGATCCCCGAAGGGGAGACCCAGTACTTC. As protein: CASSLALSGLAIPEGETQYF.

This clonotype was observed a handful of times. In DNA form, the CDR3 reads TGTGCCAGCTCCCAGGGGGGTTACAATCAGCCCCAGCATTTT. This sequence encodes CASSQGGYNQPQHF. The chain recombines TRBV5-5 with TRBJ1-5, with TRBD1 identical over 7 bases. The CDR3 has 14 residues. Looked up from germline, CDR1 is SGHKS and CDR2 is YYEKEE (reference sequence). J gave up 3 bases and V 7 bases, and 7 bases lay outside the gene matches.

In this sample, this clonotype turned up a few times. The V call is TRBV12-3 or TRBV12-4, the J call TRBJ2-4; D may be TRBD2 (7 bases). V shed 4 bases and J shed 7 bases, with 14 bases lying between them. The CDR3 is 14 residues long. CDR3 DNA sequence: TGTGCCAGCAGTTACGGCGAGGGGGGGAACATTCAGTACTTC. Translated, it gives CASSYGEGGNIQYF.

This clonotype was seen more than once but under ten times. The V call is TRBV30, the J call TRBJ2-1; no clear D. This CDR3 is 14 amino acids long. Trimming shortened V by 0 bases and J by 0 bases, and 6 bases separated the two germline ends. Germline CDR1 and CDR2: GTSNPN and SVGIG (reference sequence). DNA for the CDR3: TGTGCCTGGAGTGTCTCAAGCTCCTACAATGAGCAGTTCTTC. Translating it yields CAWSVSSSYNEQFF.

The J gene is TRBJ1-5, the V gene TRBV6-5; D is possibly TRBD1 (5 bases). The CDR3 has 16 amino acids. Germline-derived CDR1 and CDR2 are MNHEY and SVGAGI. V dropped 2 bases and J dropped 0 bases, with 11 bases sitting between them. The CDR3, as DNA: TGTGCCAGCAGTTACCCGGGACGGACTAGCAATCAGCCCCAGCATTTT. The encoded protein is CASSYPGRTSNQPQHF.

The chain combines TRBV2 with TRBJ2-7; D call uncertain. V was clipped by 7 bases and J by 1 base, with 11 bases between them. Looked up from germline, CDR1 is SNHLY and CDR2 is FYNNEI. The CDR3 is 13 amino acids. CDR3 amino acids: CASKIRASYEQYF. The CDR3 coding sequence is TGTGCCAGCAAAATCCGGGCTTCCTACGAGCAGTACTTC.

The V call is TRBV6-2 or TRBV6-3, the J call TRBJ2-7; weak D call: TRBD2 (5 bases). V gave up 6 bases and J gave up 4 bases, with 13 bases separating them. The CDR3 consists of 13 residues. In germline, CDR1 is MNHEY, CDR2 SVGEGT. This chain's CDR3 is CASSFNEGYEQYF. The CDR3 DNA is TGTGCCAGCAGCTTCAATGAGGGTTACGAGCAGTACTTC.